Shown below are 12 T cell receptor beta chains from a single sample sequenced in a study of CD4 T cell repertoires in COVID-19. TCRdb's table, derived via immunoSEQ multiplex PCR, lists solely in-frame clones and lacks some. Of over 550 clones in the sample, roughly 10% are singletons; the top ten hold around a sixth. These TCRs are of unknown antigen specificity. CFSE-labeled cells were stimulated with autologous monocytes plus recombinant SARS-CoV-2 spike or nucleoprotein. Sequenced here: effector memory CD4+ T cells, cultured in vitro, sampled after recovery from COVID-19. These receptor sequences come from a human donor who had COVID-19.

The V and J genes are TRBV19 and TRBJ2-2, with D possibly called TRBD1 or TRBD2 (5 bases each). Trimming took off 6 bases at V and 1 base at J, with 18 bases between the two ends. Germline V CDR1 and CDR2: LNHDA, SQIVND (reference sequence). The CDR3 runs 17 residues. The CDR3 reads CASSTRAGTLNTGELFF. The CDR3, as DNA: TGTGCCAGTAGCACCCGGGCAGGGACCTTGAACACCGGGGAGCTGTTTTTT.

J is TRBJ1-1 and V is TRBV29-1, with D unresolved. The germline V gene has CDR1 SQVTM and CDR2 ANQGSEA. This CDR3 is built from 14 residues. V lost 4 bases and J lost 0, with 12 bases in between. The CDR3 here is CSVVKEWLNTEAFF. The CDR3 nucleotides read TGCAGCGTTGTAAAAGAGTGGCTGAACACTGAAGCTTTCTTT.

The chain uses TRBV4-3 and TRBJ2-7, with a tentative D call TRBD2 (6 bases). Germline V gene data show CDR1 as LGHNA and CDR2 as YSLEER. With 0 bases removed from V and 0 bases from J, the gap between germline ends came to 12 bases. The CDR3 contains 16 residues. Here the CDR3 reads CASSQESSDVSYEQYV. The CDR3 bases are TGCGCCAGCAGCCAAGAATCTAGCGACGTCTCCTACGAGCAGTACGTC.

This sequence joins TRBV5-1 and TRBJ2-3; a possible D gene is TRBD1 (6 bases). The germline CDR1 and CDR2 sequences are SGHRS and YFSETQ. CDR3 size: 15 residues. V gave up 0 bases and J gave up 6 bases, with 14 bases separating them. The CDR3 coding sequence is TGCGCCAGCAGCTTGGACAGGGCTGTTAGGGATACGCAGTATTTT. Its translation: CASSLDRAVRDTQYF.

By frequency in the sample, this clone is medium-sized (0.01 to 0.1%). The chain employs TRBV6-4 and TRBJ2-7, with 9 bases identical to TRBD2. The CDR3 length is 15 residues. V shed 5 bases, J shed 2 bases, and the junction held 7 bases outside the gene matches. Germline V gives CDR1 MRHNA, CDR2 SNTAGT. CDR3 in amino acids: CASSLEAGGPYEQYV. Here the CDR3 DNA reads TGTGCCAGCAGTTTAGAAGCGGGAGGCCCCTACGAGCAGTACGTC.

The CDR3 sequence: CASKGQGGGYGYTF. CDR3 nucleotide sequence: TGTGCCAGTAAAGGGCAGGGCGGAGGCTATGGCTACACCTTC. The chain couples TRBV19 to TRBJ1-2; a possible D gene is TRBD1 (5 bases). CDR1 is LNHDA, CDR2 SQIVND, per germline (reference sequence). This CDR3 comprises 14 residues. The germline V and J ends were trimmed by 7 bases and 4 bases, with 16 bases remaining between them.

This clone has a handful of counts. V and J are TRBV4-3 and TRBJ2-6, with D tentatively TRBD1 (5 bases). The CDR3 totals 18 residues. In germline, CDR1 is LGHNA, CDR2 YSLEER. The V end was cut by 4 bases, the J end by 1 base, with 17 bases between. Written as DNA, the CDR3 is TGCGCCAGCAGCCCCAACCTCCTGACAGTGTCTGGGGCCAACGTCCTGACTTTC. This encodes CASSPNLLTVSGANVLTF.

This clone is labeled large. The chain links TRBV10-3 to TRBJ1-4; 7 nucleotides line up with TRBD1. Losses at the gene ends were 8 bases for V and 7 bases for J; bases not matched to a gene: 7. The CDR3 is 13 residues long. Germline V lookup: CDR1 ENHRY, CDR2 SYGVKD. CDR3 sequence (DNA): TGTGCCATCGGGGGACAGAGGGCTGAAAAACTGTTTTTT. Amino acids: CAIGGQRAEKLFF.

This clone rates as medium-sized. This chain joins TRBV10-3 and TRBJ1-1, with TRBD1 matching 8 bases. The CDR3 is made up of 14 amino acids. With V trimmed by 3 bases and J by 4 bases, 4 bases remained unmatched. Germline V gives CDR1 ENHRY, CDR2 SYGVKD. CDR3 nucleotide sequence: TGTGCCATCAGTGAACAGGGGGAGTTCACTGAAGCTTTCTTT. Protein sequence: CAISEQGEFTEAFF.

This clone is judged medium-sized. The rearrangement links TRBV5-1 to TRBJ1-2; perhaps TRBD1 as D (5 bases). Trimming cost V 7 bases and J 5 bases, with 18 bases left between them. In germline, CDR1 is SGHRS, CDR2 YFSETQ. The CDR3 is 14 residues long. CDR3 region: CASRPGTQIYGYTF. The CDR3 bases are TGCGCCAGCCGACCCGGGACGCAAATATATGGCTACACCTTC.

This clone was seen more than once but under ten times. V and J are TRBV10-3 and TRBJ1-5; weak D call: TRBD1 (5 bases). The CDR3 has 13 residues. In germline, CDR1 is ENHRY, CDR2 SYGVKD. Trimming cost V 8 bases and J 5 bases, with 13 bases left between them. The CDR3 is CAIGEVGDQPQHF. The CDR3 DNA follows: TGTGCCATCGGGGAGGTGGGGGATCAGCCCCAGCATTTT.

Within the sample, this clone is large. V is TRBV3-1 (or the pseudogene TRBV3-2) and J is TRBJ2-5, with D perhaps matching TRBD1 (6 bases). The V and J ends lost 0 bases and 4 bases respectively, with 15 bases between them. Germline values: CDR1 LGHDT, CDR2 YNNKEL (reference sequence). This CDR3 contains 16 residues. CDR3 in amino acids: CASSQDRTDDGETQYF. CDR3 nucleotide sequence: TGTGCCAGCAGCCAAGATCGGACAGACGACGGAGAGACCCAGTACTTC.